The 18 T cell receptor beta chains given below trace back to one sample, sequenced in a study of blood T cell repertoires in COVID-19. Sequenced by immunoSEQ multiplex PCR; TCRdb stores in-frame clones only, minus some. The sample includes about 30,000 clones, approximately 90% seen only once; the top ten take approximately 9.8%. Material: peripheral blood. The receptors originated from a human donor with active COVID-19. The donor label of this sample is uncertain.

The chain has TRBV9 and TRBJ2-3; TRBD2 agrees at 9 bases. This CDR3 contains 18 residues. The V gene's germline CDR1 is SGDLS and CDR2 YYNGEE. After removal of 4 bases from V and 0 bases from J, the junction contained 12 bases not matched to a gene. The CDR3 region has the DNA TGTGCCAGCAGCCACGGATTAGCGGGGGAATATAGCACAGATACGCAGTATTTT. Translation gives CASSHGLAGEYSTDTQYF.

CDR3 loop: CASSQGTSEPTDTQYF. The CDR3 DNA sequence: TGTGCCAGCAGCCAAGGCACTAGCGAACCCACAGATACGCAGTATTTT. The chain is built from TRBV3-1 (or the pseudogene TRBV3-2) and TRBJ2-3; 7 bases map to TRBD2. CDR3 size: 16 residues. CDR1 and CDR2 from the germline V gene are LGHDT and YNNKEL (reference sequence). The junction had 6 bases not matched to a gene; V was cut back by 1 base and J by 2 bases.

The chain carries TRBV5-1 and TRBJ2-2; D perhaps matches TRBD2 (5 bases). Germline CDR1 reads SGHRS; CDR2 reads YFSETQ. Trimming left V 0 bases short and J 6 bases short, with 9 bases between. The CDR3 sequence is 14 residues long. CDR3 loop: CASSLDGSAGELFF. The CDR3 nucleotides are TGCGCCAGCAGCTTGGATGGTAGCGCCGGGGAGCTGTTTTTT.

The chain couples TRBV6-2 or TRBV6-3 to TRBJ2-3; 10 bases align to TRBD1. Germline CDR1 and CDR2: MNHEY and SVGEGT. The CDR3 sequence is 16 residues long. V trimming: 5 bases; J trimming: 3 bases; junction bases outside the gene matches: 8. CDR3 nucleotide sequence: TGTGCCAGCAGTGGACTTCCGGGACAGGGGACAGATACGCAGTATTTT. Translation: CASSGLPGQGTDTQYF.

The rearrangement joins TRBV28 to TRBJ1-6; 8 bases match TRBD1. The J segment lost 9 bases and the V segment lost 5 bases, leaving 9 bases of the junction unmatched. Germline CDR1 MDHEN, CDR2 SYDVKM. This CDR3 contains 15 residues. CDR3: CASSDLTGEGSPLHF. In DNA form, the CDR3 reads TGTGCCAGCAGTGACTTGACAGGGGAAGGTTCACCCCTCCACTTT.

The count of this clone is one. This rearrangement joins TRBV11-1 to TRBJ2-3; TRBD2 aligns across 10 bases. The germline gives CDR1 SGHAT, CDR2 FQDESV (reference sequence). After removal of 1 base from V and 1 base from J, the junction contained 2 bases not matched to a gene. The length of the CDR3 is 16 residues. Here the CDR3 DNA reads TGTGCCAGCAGCTTAGGGCTAGCGGGAGGCACAGATACGCAGTATTTT. Encoded protein: CASSLGLAGGTDTQYF. The whole variable domain, filled in from reference TRBV11-1 and TRBJ2-3, reads EAEVAQSPRYKITEKSQAVAFWCDPISGHATLYWYRQILGQGPELLVQFQDESVVDDSQLPKDRFSAERLKGVDSTLKIQPAELGDSAMYLCASSLGLAGGTDTQYFGPGTRLTVL.

CDR3 residues: CASSQALLSGQGSSGSYEQYF. CDR3 nucleotide sequence: TGTGCCAGCAGCCAAGCTCTGCTTTCGGGACAGGGTTCGTCGGGCTCCTACGAGCAGTACTTC. This chain connects TRBV4-2 to TRBJ2-7; 9 nucleotides align to TRBD1. CDR1 and CDR2 (germline): LGHNA, YNFKEQ. V was pared by 1 base and J by 0 bases, with 19 bases of the junction left unmatched. The CDR3 extends over 21 amino acids.

This clone showed up just once. This sequence joins TRBV7-3 and TRBJ2-7; 8 nucleotides line up with TRBD2. The CDR3 has 15 amino acids. J gave up 0 bases and V 5 bases, and 6 bases lay outside the gene matches. Germline V gene lookup returns CDR1 SGHTA and CDR2 FQGTGA. CDR3 protein: CASSAGLGSSYEQYF. CDR3 sequence (DNA): TGTGCCAGCAGCGCGGGACTAGGGAGCTCCTACGAGCAGTACTTC. Complete variable domain (other parts from reference TRBV7-3 and TRBJ2-7): GAGVSQTPSNKVTEKGKYVELRCDPISGHTALYWYRQSLGQGPEFLIYFQGTGAADDSGLPNDRFFAVRPEGSVSTLKIQRTERGDSAVYLCASSAGLGSSYEQYFGPGTRLTVT.

V usage is TRBV6-5 and J usage is TRBJ2-5, with D possibly being TRBD2 (5 bases). The V gene lost 0 bases and the J gene lost 5 bases, with 13 bases spanning the gap. CDR1 and CDR2 (germline): MNHEY, SVGAGI. There are 15 residues in the CDR3. Here the CDR3 DNA reads TGTGCCAGCAGTTACTCCTCGACTAACCGGGAGACCCAGTACTTC. This translates into CASSYSSTNRETQYF.

The chain carries TRBV7-9 and TRBJ2-3; maybe TRBD1 (6 bases). Germline V gene lookup returns CDR1 SEHNR and CDR2 FQNEAQ (reference sequence). Trimming stripped 6 bases from V and 3 bases from J, with 10 bases between. The CDR3 covers 13 residues. The CDR3, as DNA: TGTGCCAGCAGATTGGACAGTACAGATACGCAGTATTTT. It translates to CASRLDSTDTQYF.

This chain connects TRBV28 to TRBJ2-1; D possibly corresponds to TRBD2 (6 bases). CDR1 MDHEN and CDR2 SYDVKM come from the germline V gene. The CDR3 has 18 residues. Trimming stripped 6 bases from V and 7 bases from J, with 28 bases between. The CDR3 protein is CASRTPPALALQYNEQFF. The CDR3, as DNA: TGTGCCAGCAGGACCCCCCCCGCCCTAGCGCTTCAGTATAATGAGCAGTTCTTC.

The chain is built from TRBV18 and TRBJ1-1; 8 nucleotides align to TRBD1. The germline V gene has CDR1 KGHSH and CDR2 LQKENI. The V gene end was trimmed by 1 base and the J gene end by 0 bases; junction bases not matched to a gene: 4. The length of the CDR3 is 16 residues. CDR3 in DNA: TGTGCCAGCTCACCACTGGGACAGGACCTGAACACTGAAGCTTTCTTT. It encodes CASSPLGQDLNTEAFF. The full variable domain, rest sourced from reference TRBV18 and TRBJ1-1, is NAGVMQNPRHLVRRRGQEARLRCSPMKGHSHVYWYRQLPEEGLKFMVYLQKENIIDESGMPKERFSAEFPKEGPSILRIQQVVRGDSAAYFCASSPLGQDLNTEAFFGQGTRLTVV.

The rearrangement uses TRBV4-1 and TRBJ2-1, with 9 bases aligning to TRBD2. Germline-derived CDR1 and CDR2 are MGHRA and YSYEKL. The CDR3 runs to 18 residues. With V trimmed by 4 bases and J by 7 bases, 17 bases remained unmatched. This CDR3 reads CASSPSGASGDSRNEQFF. The CDR3, as DNA: TGCGCCAGCAGCCCGTCCGGGGCTAGCGGGGATTCTAGGAATGAGCAGTTCTTC.

The chain combines TRBV19 with TRBJ1-5; D is undetermined. The CDR3 extends over 15 amino acids. Germline V gene data show CDR1 as LNHDA and CDR2 as SQIVND (reference sequence). Trimming shortened V by 5 bases and J by 3 bases, and 14 bases separated the two germline ends. The CDR3: CASSRSDIFNQPQHF. The CDR3 DNA follows: TGTGCCAGTAGTCGATCCGACATTTTCAATCAGCCCCAGCATTTT.

The CDR3 sequence is CASSTTTSGYSYEQYF. As DNA, the CDR3 is TGTGCCAGCAGTACAACGACTAGCGGCTACTCCTACGAGCAGTACTTC. The chain couples TRBV7-2 to TRBJ2-7; the match to TRBD2 covers 9 bases. From germline, CDR1 is SGHTA and CDR2 FQGNSA. There are 16 residues in the CDR3. V shed 6 bases and J 0 bases; nucleotides not matched to a gene: 9. The complete variable domain, with remaining parts taken from reference TRBV7-2 and TRBJ2-7, reads GAGVSQSPSNKVTEKGKDVELRCDPISGHTALYWYRQSLGQGLEFLIYFQGNSAPDKSGLPSDRFSAERTGGSVSTLTIQRTQQEDSAVYLCASSTTTSGYSYEQYFGPGTRLTVT.

The chain combines TRBV14 with TRBJ2-1; 7 positions match TRBD2. The CDR3 runs to 18 residues. Germline values: CDR1 SGHDN, CDR2 FVKESK. J gave up 2 bases and V 0 bases, and 10 bases lay outside the gene matches. The CDR3 here is CASSQESASLAAYNEQFF. Written as DNA, the CDR3 is TGTGCCAGCAGCCAAGAGTCGGCATCTCTAGCGGCCTACAATGAGCAGTTCTTC. Supplemented by reference TRBV14 and TRBJ2-1, the full variable domain reads EAGVTQFPSHSVIEKGQTVTLRCDPISGHDNLYWYRRVMGKEIKFLLHFVKESKQDESGMPNNRFLAERTGGTYSTLKVQPAELEDSGVYFCASSQESASLAAYNEQFFGPGTRLTVL.

The V and J genes are TRBV18 and TRBJ2-2, with TRBD1 as a possible D gene (6 bases). The CDR3 covers 17 residues. The V gene's germline CDR1 is KGHSH and CDR2 LQKENI. V was pared by 3 bases and J by 0 bases, with 14 bases between. The CDR3 spells CASSPRVRGTNTGELFF. CDR3 nucleotide sequence: TGTGCCAGCTCACCGAGGGTAAGGGGGACGAACACCGGGGAGCTGTTTTTT.

About this clone itself: One end of the junction does not line up with germline, which may come from a read error. V is TRBV5-6 and J is TRBJ2-7, with unresolved D. Germline assignment: CDR1 SGHDT and CDR2 YYEEEE. The CDR3 runs 15 residues. In DNA form, the CDR3 reads TGTGCCAGCACCTTGCTTGTGGCCAGCTCCTACGAGCAGTACTTC. As protein: CASTLLVASSYEQYF.